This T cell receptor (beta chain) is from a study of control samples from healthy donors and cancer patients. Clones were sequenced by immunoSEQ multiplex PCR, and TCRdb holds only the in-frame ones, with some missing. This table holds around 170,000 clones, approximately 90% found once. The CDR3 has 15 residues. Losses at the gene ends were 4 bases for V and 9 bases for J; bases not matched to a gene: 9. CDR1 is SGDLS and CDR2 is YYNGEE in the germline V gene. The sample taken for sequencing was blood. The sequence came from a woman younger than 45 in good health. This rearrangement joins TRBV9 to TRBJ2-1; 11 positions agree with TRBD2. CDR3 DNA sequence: TGTGCCAGCAGCTCCCGACTAGCGGGGTGGGGTGAGCAGTTCTTC. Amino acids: CASSSRLAGWGEQFF.